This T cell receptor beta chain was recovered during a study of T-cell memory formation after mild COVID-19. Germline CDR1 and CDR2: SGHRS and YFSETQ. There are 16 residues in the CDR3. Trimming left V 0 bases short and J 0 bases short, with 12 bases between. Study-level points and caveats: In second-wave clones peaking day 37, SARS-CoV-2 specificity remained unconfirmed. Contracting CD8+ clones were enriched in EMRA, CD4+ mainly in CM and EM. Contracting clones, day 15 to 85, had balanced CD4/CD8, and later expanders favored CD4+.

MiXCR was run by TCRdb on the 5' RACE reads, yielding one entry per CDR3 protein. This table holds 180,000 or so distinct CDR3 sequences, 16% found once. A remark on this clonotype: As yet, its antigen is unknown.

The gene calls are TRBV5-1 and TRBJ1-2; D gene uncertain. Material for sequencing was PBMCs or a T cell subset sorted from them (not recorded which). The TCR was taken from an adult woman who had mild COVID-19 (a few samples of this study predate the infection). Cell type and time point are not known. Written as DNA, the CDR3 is TGCGCCAGCAGCTTGGTGTCACGACGGACTAACTATGGCTACACCTTC. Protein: CASSLVSRRTNYGYTF.